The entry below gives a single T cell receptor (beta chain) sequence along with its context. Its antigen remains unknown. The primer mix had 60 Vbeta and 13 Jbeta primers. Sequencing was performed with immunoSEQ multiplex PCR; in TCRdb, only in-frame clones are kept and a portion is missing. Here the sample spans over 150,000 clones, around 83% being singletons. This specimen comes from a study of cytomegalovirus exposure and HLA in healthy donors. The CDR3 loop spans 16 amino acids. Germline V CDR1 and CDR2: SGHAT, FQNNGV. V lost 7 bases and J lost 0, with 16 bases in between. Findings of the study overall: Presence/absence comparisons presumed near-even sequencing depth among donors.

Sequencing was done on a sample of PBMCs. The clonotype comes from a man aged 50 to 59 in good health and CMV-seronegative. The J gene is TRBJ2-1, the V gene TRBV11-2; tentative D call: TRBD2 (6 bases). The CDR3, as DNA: TGTGCCAGCATATCCCTAGCGAGAAGCTCCTACAATGAGCAGTTCTTC. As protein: CASISLARSSYNEQFF.